This T cell receptor (beta chain) was profiled in a study of blood T cell repertoires in COVID-19 (dated by TCRdb to 2018 to 2020). Regarding the complete study: The collaborator samples originated in the United States, Italy and Spain and spanned the acute and convalescent phases of COVID-19. The repertoires were released in a freely available public database meant as a resource for research on the immune response to SARS-CoV-2. Subjects who had been exposed to COVID-19, were actively infected with it, or had recovered from it provided the deeply sampled blood TCRbeta repertoires that made up the dataset. The material from the prospective study consisted of cDNA or gDNA derived from T cells, B-cell-depleted T cells, or PBMCs. The samples were drawn from the first 160 participants of the ongoing ImmuneRACE study and from 1,254 subjects provided by 6 global collaborators. Where HLA class I and class II types were available, the types were taken from metadata supplied by the sample provider, not from assay-based typing. The sample metadata nearly always contained a de-identified subject ID, COVID-19 status, age in years and sex. What the study reported, not specific to this receptor: The amount of clinical and demographic metadata varied by source and participant and was provided uncurated.

TCRbeta CDR3 regions were amplified from genomic DNA using the immunoSEQ Assay, a bias-controlled multiplex PCR. The study's own analysis went as follows. Within the assay, amplification of reference gene primers was used to estimate how many nucleated cells each sample contained. To quantify the absolute abundance of each unique TCRbeta CDR3 rearrangement, sequence reads were collapsed and filtered. For each sample, productive Simpson clonality was calculated as the square root of Simpson's diversity index across productive rearrangements. Sourced from immuneACCESS, this table was stored by TCRdb with only in-frame sequences that have V and J called. A share of the clones is absent; for the studies checked, an unresolved V gene accounts for under half, and the remainder has no known explanation. V, J and clone size derive from that table, while D and trimming were established from the DNA sequence. In all, the sample holds roughly 250,000 clones, and 91% of those were seen once. The ten largest clones take up more than 1% of the sample.

Details on this clone: Its antigen remains undetermined. No much larger clone exists at a distance of one base, and base qualities are not known.

Enrolling through a virtual design, the prospective study's participants ranged in age from roughly 18 to 90 years and lived across 24 United States geographic areas. In the prospective study, participants were assigned to cohorts based on the clinical history participants reported in a screening survey and a study questionnaire. Mobile phlebotomists in the prospective study collected whole blood, serum and a nasopharyngeal or oropharyngeal swab from every participant. Participants in the prospective study had the option to provide additional blood draws and questionnaires over a roughly 2-month period. Blood samples from the prospective study were shipped frozen or at room temperature prior to DNA extraction. The origin of this receptor is a human donor in a cohort exposed to, infected with or recovered from COVID-19 (not recorded which). The donor label of this sample is uncertain. The sequenced sample was PBMCs or T cells enriched from blood (not recorded which).

The nucleotide sequence reads TGTGCCAGCAGCTTGTCGGGACTAGCGGGAGCCAATGAGCAGTTCTTC. It encodes CASSLSGLAGANEQFF. The chain uses TRBV7-3 and TRBJ2-1; 14 of the junction bases match TRBD2. V loses 3 bases at its end and J loses 6 bases; junction bases beyond the gene matches: 4. The cysteine opens and the phenylalanine closes a CDR3 of 16 amino acids. Only CDR3 DNA remains: 48 bases, in frame from the first base. CDR1 and CDR2, per the germline V gene, are SGHTA and FQGTGA.